The 22 T cell receptor beta chains in this list originate from one sample, sequenced in a study of cytotoxic CD8 clonotypes in ibrutinib-treated CLL. Repertoires were generated with immunoSEQ multiplex PCR, while TCRdb's copy carries only in-frame clones and drops some. Altogether about 330,000 clones are present, under 70% being singletons, with the ten largest covering roughly 6%. The sample consisted of PBMCs, taken after 36 months of ibrutinib treatment. The receptors were gathered from a human donor with chronic lymphocytic leukemia.

The J gene is TRBJ2-3, the V gene TRBV7-6; TRBD2 is a possible D gene (5 bases). The germline V and J ends were trimmed by 2 bases and 6 bases, with 9 bases remaining between them. The germline CDR1 and CDR2 sequences are SGHVS and FNYEAQ. The CDR3 has 13 amino acids. The CDR3 here is CASSLLGLDTQYF. The CDR3 coding sequence is TGTGCCAGCAGCTTACTCGGACTCGATACGCAGTATTTT. The full variable domain, in which reference TRBV7-6 and TRBJ2-3 provide the parts outside the CDR3, is GAGVSQSPRYKVTKRGQDVALRCDPISGHVSLYWYRQALGQGPEFLTYFNYEAQQDKSGLPNDRFSAERPEGSISTLTIQRTEQRDSAMYRCASSLLGLDTQYFGPGTRLTVL.

The chain employs TRBV5-4 and TRBJ1-2, with D perhaps matching TRBD1 (5 bases). CDR1 and CDR2 (germline): SGHNT, YYREEE (reference sequence). The CDR3 is 17 amino acids. Trimming removed 0 bases at V and 2 bases at J, with 17 bases between. The CDR3 region is CASSLAGGGGPNYGYTF. Here the CDR3 DNA reads TGTGCCAGCAGCTTGGCCGGTGGGGGGGGACCGAACTATGGCTACACCTTC. The full variable domain, with the rest looked up from reference TRBV5-4 and TRBJ1-2, is ETGVTQSPTHLIKTRGQQVTLRCSSQSGHNTVSWYQQALGQGPQFIFQYYREEENGRGNFPPRFSGLQFPNYSSELNVNALELDDSALYLCASSLAGGGGPNYGYTFGSGTRLTVV.

The chain is built from TRBV28 and TRBJ1-4, with D tentatively TRBD1 (6 bases). V was clipped by 6 bases and J by 7 bases, with 12 bases between them. This CDR3 comprises 13 residues. Germline assignment: CDR1 MDHEN and CDR2 SYDVKM. The CDR3 sequence: CASRTGKAEKLFF. Here the CDR3 DNA reads TGTGCCAGCAGAACAGGGAAGGCTGAAAAACTGTTTTTT. Filled out from reference TRBV28 and TRBJ1-4, the complete variable domain reads DVKVTQSSRYLVKRTGEKVFLECVQDMDHENMFWYRQDPGLGLRLIYFSYDVKMKEKGDIPEGYSVSREKKERFSLILESASTNQTSMYLCASRTGKAEKLFFGSGTQLSVL.

This chain joins TRBV18 and TRBJ2-2; D tentatively fits TRBD1 or TRBD2 (5 bases each). CDR3 length: 15 amino acids. The germline V gene has CDR1 KGHSH and CDR2 LQKENI. The V gene lost 1 base and the J gene lost 0 bases, with 6 bases spanning the gap. CDR3: CASSPRGPNTGELFF. CDR3 nucleotides: TGTGCCAGCTCACCACGGGGACCGAACACCGGGGAGCTGTTTTTT.

The chain joins TRBV13 to TRBJ2-7, with TRBD2 matching over 7 bases. Germline loops: CDR1 PRHDT, CDR2 FYEKMQ (reference sequence). J lost 4 bases, V lost 4 bases, and 4 bases had no gene match. The CDR3 runs 13 residues. CDR3 residues: CASSSGGEYEQYF. CDR3 DNA: TGTGCCAGCAGCTCTGGGGGGGAATACGAGCAGTACTTC. The variable domain in full, with the rest retrieved from reference TRBV13 and TRBJ2-7, is AAGVIQSPRHLIKEKRETATLKCYPIPRHDTVYWYQQGPGQDPQFLISFYEKMQSDKGSIPDRFSAQQFSDYHSELNMSSLELGDSALYFCASSSGGEYEQYFGPGTRLTVT.

The CDR3 nucleotides are TGTGCCAGCAGTCCGGACAGGGACACTGAAGCTTTCTTT. This encodes CASSPDRDTEAFF. V gene TRBV6-5 combines with J gene TRBJ1-1, with TRBD1 matching over 8 bases. This CDR3 comprises 13 residues. Germline CDR1 and CDR2: MNHEY and SVGAGI. The V segment lost 5 bases and the J segment 3 bases; nucleotides outside the gene matches: 2.

In its sample, this clone was seen many times. The junction does not match germline at one end; this may be a read error. This chain links TRBV10-3 with TRBJ1-2; 10 bases fit TRBD1. Germline V gives CDR1 ENHRY, CDR2 SYGVKD. The CDR3 is 15 residues long. The CDR3 DNA sequence: TGTGCCAACAGTCGGGGGACAGGGGTGAACTATGGCTACACCTTC. It is translated as CANSRGTGVNYGYTF.

CDR3 coding DNA: TGTGCCAGCAGTCCCGCGGGAGAGGTCAATGAGCAGTTCTTC. Encoded protein: CASSPAGEVNEQFF. This sequence joins TRBV27 and TRBJ2-1, with 7 nucleotides matching TRBD2. The germline V gene has CDR1 MNHEY and CDR2 SMNVEV (reference sequence). J was trimmed by 6 bases and V by 5 bases; bases with no gene match: 7. This CDR3 has 14 amino acids.

The chain couples TRBV7-2 to TRBJ2-7, with TRBD1 matching over 9 bases. CDR1 is SGHTA and CDR2 is FQGNSA in the germline V gene. V shed 1 base and J 3 bases; nucleotides not matched to a gene: 1. This CDR3 is built from 14 residues. Written as DNA, the CDR3 is TGTGCCAGCAGCTTAGGGGACAGGGTCTACGAGCAGTACTTC. This sequence encodes CASSLGDRVYEQYF.

This chain joins TRBV7-2 and TRBJ1-2, with D unresolved. Trimming took off 5 bases at V and 0 bases at J, with 13 bases between the two ends. This CDR3 is 15 amino acids long. Germline V gene data show CDR1 as SGHTA and CDR2 as FQGNSA. This CDR3 is CASSPFRLANYGYTF. CDR3 in DNA: TGTGCCAGCAGCCCGTTCAGGTTAGCTAACTATGGCTACACCTTC.

V usage is TRBV20-1 and J usage is TRBJ1-5; D unresolved. Trimming removed 0 bases from V and 6 bases from J, with 0 bases in between. This CDR3 contains 10 residues. Germline-derived CDR1 and CDR2 are DFQATT and SNEGSKA (reference sequence). CDR3 amino acids: CSARDQPQHF. CDR3 DNA sequence: TGCAGTGCTAGAGATCAGCCCCAGCATTTT.

Only a few counts were recorded for this clone. This chain joins TRBV2 and TRBJ2-7; 9 positions agree with TRBD1. The CDR3 sequence is 13 residues long. J lost 6 bases, V lost 11 bases, and 11 bases had no gene match. CDR1 SNHLY and CDR2 FYNNEI come from the germline V gene. The CDR3 loop is CACKGTGTSEQYF. The CDR3 DNA sequence: TGTGCCTGCAAGGGGACAGGGACAAGCGAGCAGTACTTC.

This rearrangement joins TRBV7-2 to TRBJ2-7; tentatively, D is TRBD2 (5 bases). This CDR3 is 13 amino acids long. The V gene's germline CDR1 is SGHTA and CDR2 FQGNSA. The V end lost 3 bases, the J end lost 1 base, and 7 bases lay between the germline ends. Here the CDR3 DNA reads TGTGCCAGCAGCTTCCGAGGGTCCTACGAGCAGTACTTC. This sequence encodes CASSFRGSYEQYF.

V usage is TRBV2 and J usage is TRBJ2-2; D is ambiguous. V shed 4 bases and J shed 5 bases, with 11 bases lying between them. There are 14 residues in the CDR3. Germline values: CDR1 SNHLY, CDR2 FYNNEI. CDR3 nucleotide sequence: TGTGCCAGCAGTGTCGGCAGGTGGACCGGGGAGCTGTTTTTT. It is translated as CASSVGRWTGELFF.

V gene TRBV27 combines with J gene TRBJ1-1; D is ambiguous. Trimming took 7 bases from V and 6 from J, leaving 15 bases between them. CDR1 is MNHEY, CDR2 SMNVEV, per germline (reference sequence). This CDR3 is 13 amino acids long. CDR3 DNA: TGTGCCAGCATGTGGCGATTGGGTGCTGAAGCTTTCTTT. It codes for CASMWRLGAEAFF.

V and J are TRBV15 and TRBJ2-5; 8 bases are shared with TRBD2. In germline, CDR1 is LNHNV, CDR2 YYDKDF (reference sequence). Trimming at V came to 1 base and at J to 4 bases, leaving 5 bases not matched to a gene. The CDR3 extends over 15 amino acids. This chain's CDR3 is CATSRVGGAGETQYF. The CDR3 region has the DNA TGTGCCACCAGCAGAGTCGGGGGGGCCGGAGAGACCCAGTACTTC.

This rearrangement joins TRBV6-5 to TRBJ1-5, with a tentative D call TRBD1 (5 bases). Trimming removed 7 bases at V and 1 base at J, with 14 bases between. CDR1 and CDR2 from the germline V gene are MNHEY and SVGAGI. The CDR3 contains 15 residues. This CDR3 reads CASTGAGVSNQPQHF. The CDR3 DNA reads as TGTGCCAGCACCGGAGCGGGGGTCAGCAATCAGCCCCAGCATTTT.

The V call is TRBV4-1, the J call TRBJ2-3, with D maybe TRBD2 (5 bases). Trimming stripped 5 bases from V and 2 bases from J, with 20 bases between. The CDR3 has 17 amino acids. Germline CDR1 reads MGHRA; CDR2 reads YSYEKL. This chain's CDR3 is CASSGFRTGIHTDTQYF. DNA of the CDR3: TGCGCCAGCAGCGGTTTCAGGACCGGGATCCACACAGATACGCAGTATTTT.

The chain uses TRBV14 and TRBJ2-2; D not certain. Trimming cost V 0 bases and J 6 bases, with 17 bases left between them. The CDR3 contains 17 residues. Per the germline V gene, CDR1 is SGHDN and CDR2 is FVKESK. CDR3 DNA: TGTGCCAGCAGCCAAGAGATGAATGGAAGGTGGGCCGGGGAGCTGTTTTTT. Encoded protein: CASSQEMNGRWAGELFF.

This chain links TRBV13 with TRBJ1-6, with TRBD1 matching 7 bases. This CDR3 spans 16 amino acids. V was clipped by 0 bases and J by 10 bases; unmatched bases: 9. Germline V gives CDR1 PRHDT, CDR2 FYEKMQ (reference sequence). For the CDR3, the DNA is TGTGCCAGCAGCTTAGGCCTAGGACAGGTCAGCTCACCCCTCCACTTT. It yields the protein CASSLGLGQVSSPLHF.

This rearrangement joins TRBV2 to TRBJ2-7; possible D gene TRBD2, 5 bases. The CDR3 loop spans 14 amino acids. Trimming stripped 3 bases from V and 3 bases from J, with 12 bases between. The germline V gene has CDR1 SNHLY and CDR2 FYNNEI. For the CDR3, the DNA is TGTGCCAGCAGTGAGAGGGATCCTTACTACGAGCAGTACTTC. Translated, it gives CASSERDPYYEQYF.

This clone has a handful of counts. This chain joins TRBV9 and TRBJ2-3; 8 bases map to TRBD1. After removal of 0 bases from V and 2 bases from J, the junction contained 5 bases not matched to a gene. From germline, CDR1 is SGDLS and CDR2 YYNGEE. The length of the CDR3 is 16 residues. Here the CDR3 DNA reads TGTGCCAGCAGCGTAGGGACAGGGTCCTCCACAGATACGCAGTATTTT. The encoded protein is CASSVGTGSSTDTQYF.